This T cell receptor (beta chain) was sequenced in a study of T cell responses to AZD1222 COVID-19 vaccine. Broader study findings: Baseline serology detected seropositivity in only 5 or 6 AZD1222 recipients.

Produced via immunoSEQ multiplex PCR; TCRdb's table is partial and in-frame only. The table lists around 140,000 clones, roughly nine tenths of them singletons. V shed 0 bases and J shed 5 bases, with 5 bases lying between them. The CDR3 consists of 12 residues. Concerning this clone: Its cognate antigen is unknown.

The specimen was peripheral blood, collected 28 days after the second dose of the MenACWY control vaccine. The chain couples TRBV12-3 or TRBV12-4 to TRBJ2-7; D remains unclear. The sequence was obtained from an adult who received the MenACWY meningococcal vaccine as a control. CDR3 sequence (DNA): TGTGCCAGCAGTTTAGCGAATAACGAGCAGTACTTC. It yields the protein CASSLANNEQYF.